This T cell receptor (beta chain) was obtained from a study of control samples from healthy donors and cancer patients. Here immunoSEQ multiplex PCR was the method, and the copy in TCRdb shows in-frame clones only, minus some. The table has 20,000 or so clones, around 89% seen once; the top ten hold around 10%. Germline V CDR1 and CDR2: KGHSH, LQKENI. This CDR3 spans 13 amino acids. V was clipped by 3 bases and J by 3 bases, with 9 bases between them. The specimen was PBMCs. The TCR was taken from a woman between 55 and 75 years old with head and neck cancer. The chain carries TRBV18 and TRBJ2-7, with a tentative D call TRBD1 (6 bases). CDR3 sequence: CASSPGHYYEQYF. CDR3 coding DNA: TGTGCCAGCTCACCGGGACATTACTACGAGCAGTACTTC.